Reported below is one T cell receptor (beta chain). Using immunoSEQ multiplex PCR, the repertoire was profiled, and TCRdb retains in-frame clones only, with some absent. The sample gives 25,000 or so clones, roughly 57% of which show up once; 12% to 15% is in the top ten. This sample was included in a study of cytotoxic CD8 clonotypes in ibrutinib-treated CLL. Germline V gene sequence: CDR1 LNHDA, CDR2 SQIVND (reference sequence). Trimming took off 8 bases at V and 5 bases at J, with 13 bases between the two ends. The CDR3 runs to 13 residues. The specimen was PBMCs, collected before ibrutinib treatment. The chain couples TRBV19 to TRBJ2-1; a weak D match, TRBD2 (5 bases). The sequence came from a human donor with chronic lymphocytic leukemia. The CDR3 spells CASSPGKNNEQFF. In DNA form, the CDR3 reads TGTGCCAGTTCCCCCGGGAAAAACAATGAGCAGTTCTTC.